This T cell receptor (beta chain) was identified in a study of CD8+ T cells in alopecia areata. Study-level information: Tofacitinib was given for 6 to 18 months, then stopped for 6 months.

V was trimmed by 2 bases and J by 2 bases, leaving 7 bases between them. The CDR3 spans 13 residues. The germline V gene has CDR1 ENHRY and CDR2 SYGVKD. Lesional scalp tissue (obtained by punch biopsy) and peripheral blood were collected from alopecia areata patients. The study's findings and limits: Scalp specimens additionally yield sequences from normal skin's resident alphabeta T cells.

This clone was counted between two and nine times. Its antigen is as yet unknown. As the sequencing template, cDNA was produced by extracting RNA and reverse transcribing it. Using immunoSEQ multiplex PCR, the repertoire was profiled, and TCRdb retains in-frame clones only, with some absent. This sample yields some 12,000 clones, of which approximately 65% are seen a single time; 20% to 25% belongs to the top ten. The chain couples TRBV10-3 to TRBJ2-7; D is unclear. This receptor was obtained from a human donor with alopecia areata. The specimen was skin. The CDR3 DNA follows: TGTGCCATCAGTGAGCCTCGGGCCTACGAGCAGTACTTC. Translating gives CAISEPRAYEQYF.